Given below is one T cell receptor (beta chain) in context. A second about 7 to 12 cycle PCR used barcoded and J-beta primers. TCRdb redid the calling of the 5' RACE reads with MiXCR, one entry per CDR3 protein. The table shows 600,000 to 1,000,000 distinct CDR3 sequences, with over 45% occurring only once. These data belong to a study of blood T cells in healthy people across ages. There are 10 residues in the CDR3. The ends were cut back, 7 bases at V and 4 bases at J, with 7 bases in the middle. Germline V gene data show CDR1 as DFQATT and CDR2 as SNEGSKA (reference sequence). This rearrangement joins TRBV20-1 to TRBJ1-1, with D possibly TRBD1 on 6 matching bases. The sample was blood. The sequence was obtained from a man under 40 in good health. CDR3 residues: CSVRGTEAFF. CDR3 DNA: TGCAGTGTCAGGGGCACTGAAGCTTTCTTT.